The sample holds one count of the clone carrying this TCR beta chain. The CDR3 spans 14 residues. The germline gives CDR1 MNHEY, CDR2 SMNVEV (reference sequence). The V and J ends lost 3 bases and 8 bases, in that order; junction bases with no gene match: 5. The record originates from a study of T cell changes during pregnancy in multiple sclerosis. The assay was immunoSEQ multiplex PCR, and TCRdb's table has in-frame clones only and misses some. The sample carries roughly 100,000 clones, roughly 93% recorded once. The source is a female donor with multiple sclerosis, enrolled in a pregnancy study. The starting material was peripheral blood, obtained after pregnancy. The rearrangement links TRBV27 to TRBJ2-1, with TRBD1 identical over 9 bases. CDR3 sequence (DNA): TGTGCCAGCAGTTTCCAGGGACAGGGCTATGAGCAGTTCTTC. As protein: CASSFQGQGYEQFF.